The present T cell receptor beta chain was sequenced within a study of cytomegalovirus exposure and HLA in healthy donors. This clone was recorded only once. Its antigen is unknown. Primers: 60 Vbeta forward and 13 Jbeta reverse. Produced via immunoSEQ multiplex PCR; TCRdb's table is partial and in-frame only. The sample yields about 160,000 clones, about four fifths seen once. The study's findings and limits: Immune exposure was documented only through CMV serostatus. Most TCRs appeared rarely, but some public TCRs recurred in many donors. The listing of roughly 160 TCR beta chains classed them as cytomegalovirus-associated.

This receptor was obtained from a man younger than 40 in good health and CMV-seronegative. The specimen sequenced was PBMCs.

DNA for the CDR3: TGTGCCAGCAGTGAATGGGGGGATGGCTATGGCTACACCTTC. This translates into CASSEWGDGYGYTF. This chain connects TRBV25-1 to TRBJ1-2; weak D call: TRBD1 (5 bases). Germline V gene sequence: CDR1 MGHDK, CDR2 SYGVNS. The CDR3 has 14 residues. Trimming pared 1 base from V and 4 bases from J, leaving 10 bases between.